This T cell receptor (beta chain) came from a study of blood T cell repertoires in COVID-19. In the study overall: There were acute and convalescent COVID-19 samples, and they came from the United States, Italy and Spain. PBMCs, B-cell-depleted T cells, or T cells were the source of the cDNA or gDNA that made up the material.

This CDR3 is built from 15 residues. The V and J ends lost 0 bases and 1 base respectively, with 6 bases between them. Germline-derived CDR1 and CDR2 are MNHEY and SVGAGI. Source study methods: Reference gene primer amplification gave estimated nucleated cell counts. Generated by immunoSEQ multiplex PCR, the TCRdb table keeps only in-frame clones and is missing some. V, J and clone size are those of that table, while D and trimming were read from the DNA. There are a few hundred thousand clones in the sample; about 83% occur only once, and roughly 1.3% lies in the top ten. The sequence came from a woman aged 50 to 60 with acute or convalescent COVID-19. The material sequenced was peripheral blood. The chain links TRBV6-5 to TRBJ2-2, with D possibly being TRBD2 (5 bases). This CDR3 is CASSYSRENTGELFF. CDR3 DNA sequence: TGTGCCAGCAGTTACTCACGGGAGAACACCGGGGAGCTGTTTTTT.